This TCR beta chain was sequenced in a study of T cells in Graves' hyperthyroidism and ophthalmopathy. The wider study: Once the initial diagnosis was made, peripheral blood was obtained before any treatment.

This clonotype showed up many times. The TCR beta CDR3 regions underwent amplification using RNA transcripts as the source. RT-PCR in the first round (using the HTBI primer set) targeted the TCR CDR3. TCRdb independently ran MiXCR on the multiplex PCR reads; one entry per CDR3 protein. The top ten hold approximately 5.7% of the sample, which has nearly 600,000 distinct CDR3 sequences, approximately 15% seen once. With 2 bases removed from V and 10 bases from J, the gap between germline ends came to 9 bases. Germline V gene lookup returns CDR1 MNHEY and CDR2 SVGEGT. The CDR3 is made up of 12 amino acids. Patients were aged 18 to 65, had disease duration under 2 months, and had newly diagnosed hyperthyroidism. Pregnant or lactating patients were excluded, as were those with uncontrolled infection or other autoimmune disease. From more than 9 ml of fresh peripheral blood, PBMCs were isolated.

V is TRBV6-2 or TRBV6-3 and J is TRBJ2-1; no clear D gene. The receptor comes from a woman aged 30 to 39 with Graves' hyperthyroidism that later progressed to Graves' ophthalmopathy. The sequencing sample was made of blood. CDR3 DNA: TGTGCCAGCAGTTACGAGGCCGGAGAGCAGTTCTTC. Its protein is CASSYEAGEQFF.